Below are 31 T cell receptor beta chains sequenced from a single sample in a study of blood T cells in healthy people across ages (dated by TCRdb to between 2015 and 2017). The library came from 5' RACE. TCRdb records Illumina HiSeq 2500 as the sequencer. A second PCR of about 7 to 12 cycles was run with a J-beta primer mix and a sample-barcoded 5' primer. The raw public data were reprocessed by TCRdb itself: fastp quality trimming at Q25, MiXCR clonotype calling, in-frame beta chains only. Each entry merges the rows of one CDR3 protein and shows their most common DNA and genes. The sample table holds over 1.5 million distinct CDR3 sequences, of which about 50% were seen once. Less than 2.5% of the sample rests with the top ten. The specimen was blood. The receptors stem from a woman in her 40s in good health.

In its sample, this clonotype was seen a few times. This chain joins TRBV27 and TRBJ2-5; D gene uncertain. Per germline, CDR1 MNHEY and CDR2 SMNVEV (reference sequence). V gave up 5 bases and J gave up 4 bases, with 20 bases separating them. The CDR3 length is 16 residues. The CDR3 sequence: CASSRHTLGKTETQYF. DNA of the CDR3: TGTGCCAGCAGTCGCCATACGTTGGGGAAGACAGAGACCCAGTACTTC.

The CDR3 region has the DNA TGTGCCACCAGTGATTTGTCAGGGGACTCCTACAATGAGCAGTTCTTC. Amino acid sequence: CATSDLSGDSYNEQFF. The chain links TRBV24-1 to TRBJ2-1, with a possible D match to TRBD1 (6 bases). V gave up 0 bases and J gave up 0 bases, with 8 bases separating them. The V gene's germline CDR1 is KGHDR and CDR2 SFDVKD. The CDR3 consists of 16 residues.

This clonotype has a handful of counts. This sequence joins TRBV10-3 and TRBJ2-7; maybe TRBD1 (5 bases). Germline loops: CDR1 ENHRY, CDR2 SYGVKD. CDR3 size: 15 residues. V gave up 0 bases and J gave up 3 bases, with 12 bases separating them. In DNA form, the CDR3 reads TGTGCCATCAGTGAGTCAGGCCAGGGAAGCTACGAGCAGTACTTC. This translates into CAISESGQGSYEQYF.

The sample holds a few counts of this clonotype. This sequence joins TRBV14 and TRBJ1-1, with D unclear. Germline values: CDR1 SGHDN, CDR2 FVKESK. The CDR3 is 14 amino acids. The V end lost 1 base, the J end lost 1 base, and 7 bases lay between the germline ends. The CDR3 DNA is TGTGCCAGCAGCCAAGGGGGTTGGAACACTGAAGCTTTCTTT. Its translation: CASSQGGWNTEAFF.

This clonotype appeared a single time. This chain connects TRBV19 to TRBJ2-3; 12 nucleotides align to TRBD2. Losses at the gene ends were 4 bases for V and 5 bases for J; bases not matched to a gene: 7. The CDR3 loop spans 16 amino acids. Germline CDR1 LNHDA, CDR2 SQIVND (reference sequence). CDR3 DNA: TGTGCCAGTAGTACACTAGCGGGGGGCGTCGGAGATACGCAGTATTTT. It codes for CASSTLAGGVGDTQYF.

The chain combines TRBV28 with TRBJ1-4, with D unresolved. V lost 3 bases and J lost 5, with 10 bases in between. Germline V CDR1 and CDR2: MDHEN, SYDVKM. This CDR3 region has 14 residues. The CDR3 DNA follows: TGTGCCAGCAGTTTTGGAATGAACAATGAAAAACTGTTTTTT. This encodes CASSFGMNNEKLFF.

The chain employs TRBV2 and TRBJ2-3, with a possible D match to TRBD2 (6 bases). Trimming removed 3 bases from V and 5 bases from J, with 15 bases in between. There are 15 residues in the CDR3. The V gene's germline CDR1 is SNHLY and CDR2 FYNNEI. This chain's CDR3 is CASSEDYPTQDTQYF. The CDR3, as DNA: TGTGCCAGCAGTGAGGACTACCCAACCCAAGATACGCAGTATTTT.

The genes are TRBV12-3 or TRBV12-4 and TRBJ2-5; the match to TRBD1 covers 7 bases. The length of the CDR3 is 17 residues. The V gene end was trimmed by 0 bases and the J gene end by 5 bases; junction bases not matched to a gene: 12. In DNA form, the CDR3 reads TGTGCCAGCAGTTTAGCCCTAAGGGGGCAAGGGGGTGAGACCCAGTACTTC. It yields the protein CASSLALRGQGGETQYF.

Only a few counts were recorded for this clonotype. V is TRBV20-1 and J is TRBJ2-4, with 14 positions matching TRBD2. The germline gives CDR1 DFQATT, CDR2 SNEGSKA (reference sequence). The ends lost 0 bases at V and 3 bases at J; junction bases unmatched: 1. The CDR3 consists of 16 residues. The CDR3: CSAREGLAGDKNIQYF. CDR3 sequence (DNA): TGCAGTGCTAGAGAGGGACTAGCGGGGGACAAAAACATTCAGTACTTC.

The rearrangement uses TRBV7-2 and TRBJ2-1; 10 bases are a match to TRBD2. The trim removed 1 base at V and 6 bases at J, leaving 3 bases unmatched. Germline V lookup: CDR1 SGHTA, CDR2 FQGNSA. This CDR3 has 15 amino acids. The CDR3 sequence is CASSLGGLAINEQFF. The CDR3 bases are TGTGCCAGCAGCTTAGGGGGACTAGCGATCAATGAGCAGTTCTTC.

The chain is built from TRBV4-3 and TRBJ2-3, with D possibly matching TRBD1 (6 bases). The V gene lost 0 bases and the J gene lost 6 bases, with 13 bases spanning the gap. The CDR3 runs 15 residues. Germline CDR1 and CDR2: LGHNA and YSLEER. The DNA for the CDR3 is TGCGCCAGCAGCCAAGAACCCGGGACAACGGATACGCAGTATTTT. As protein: CASSQEPGTTDTQYF.

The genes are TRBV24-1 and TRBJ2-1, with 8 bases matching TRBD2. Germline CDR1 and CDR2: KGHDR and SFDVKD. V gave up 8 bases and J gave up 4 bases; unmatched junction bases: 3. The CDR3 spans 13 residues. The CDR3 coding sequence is TGTGCCACCAACGCGGGGGGTTACAATGAGCAGTTCTTC. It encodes CATNAGGYNEQFF.

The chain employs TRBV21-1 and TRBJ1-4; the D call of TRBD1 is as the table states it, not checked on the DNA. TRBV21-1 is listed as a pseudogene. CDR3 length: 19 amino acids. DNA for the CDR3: TGTGCCAGCAGCAAATTAAAGGGACAGTCGAGGGGAACTAATGAAAAACTGTTTTTT. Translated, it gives CASSKLKGQSRGTNEKLFF.

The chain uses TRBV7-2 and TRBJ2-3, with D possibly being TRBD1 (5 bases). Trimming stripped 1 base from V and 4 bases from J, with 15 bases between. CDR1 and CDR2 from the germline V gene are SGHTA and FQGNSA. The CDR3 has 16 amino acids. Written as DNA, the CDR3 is TGTGCCAGCAGCTTAGTGGTTGGGGCGAGGTCAGATACGCAGTATTTT. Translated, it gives CASSLVVGARSDTQYF.

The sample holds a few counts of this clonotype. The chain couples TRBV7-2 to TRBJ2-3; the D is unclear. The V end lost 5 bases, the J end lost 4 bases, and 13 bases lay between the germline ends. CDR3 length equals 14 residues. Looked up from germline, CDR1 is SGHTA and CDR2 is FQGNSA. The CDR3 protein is CASSPGPSSDTQYF. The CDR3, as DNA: TGTGCCAGCAGCCCCGGACCATCGTCAGATACGCAGTATTTT.

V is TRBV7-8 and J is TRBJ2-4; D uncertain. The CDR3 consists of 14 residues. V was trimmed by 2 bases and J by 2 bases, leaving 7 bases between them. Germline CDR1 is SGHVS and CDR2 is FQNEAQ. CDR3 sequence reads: CASSLTLSKNIQYF. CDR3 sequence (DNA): TGTGCCAGCAGCTTAACCTTGTCCAAAAACATTCAGTACTTC.

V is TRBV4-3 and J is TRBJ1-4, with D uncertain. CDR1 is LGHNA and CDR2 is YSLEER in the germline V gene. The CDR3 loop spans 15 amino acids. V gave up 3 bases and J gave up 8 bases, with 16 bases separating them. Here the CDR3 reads CASSQFHATDEKLFF. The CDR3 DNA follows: TGCGCCAGCAGCCAGTTCCATGCAACTGACGAAAAACTGTTTTTT.

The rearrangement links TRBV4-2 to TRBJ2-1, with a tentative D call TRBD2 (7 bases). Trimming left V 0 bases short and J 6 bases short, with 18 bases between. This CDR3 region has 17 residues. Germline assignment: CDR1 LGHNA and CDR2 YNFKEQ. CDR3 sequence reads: CASSQEPTGGLLNEQFF. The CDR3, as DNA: TGTGCCAGCAGCCAAGAGCCTACGGGGGGCCTACTCAATGAGCAGTTCTTC.

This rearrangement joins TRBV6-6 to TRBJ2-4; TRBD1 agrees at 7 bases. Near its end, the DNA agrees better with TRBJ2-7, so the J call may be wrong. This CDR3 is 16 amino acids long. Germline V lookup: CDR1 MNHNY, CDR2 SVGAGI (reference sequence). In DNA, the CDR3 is TGTGCCAGCAGTTACTCTACAGGGGCCCTCTACTACGAGCAGTACTTC. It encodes CASSYSTGALYYEQYF.

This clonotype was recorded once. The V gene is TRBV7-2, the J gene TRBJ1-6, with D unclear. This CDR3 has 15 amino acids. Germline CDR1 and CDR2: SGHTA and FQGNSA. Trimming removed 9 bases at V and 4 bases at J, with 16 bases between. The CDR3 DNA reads TGTGCCAGTTCATACGACGGACTGTATAATTCACCCCTCCACTTT. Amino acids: CASSYDGLYNSPLHF.

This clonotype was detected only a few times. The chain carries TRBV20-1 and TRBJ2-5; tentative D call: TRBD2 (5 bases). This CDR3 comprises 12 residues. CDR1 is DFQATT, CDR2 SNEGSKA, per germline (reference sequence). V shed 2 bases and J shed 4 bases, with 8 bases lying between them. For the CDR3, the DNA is TGCAGTGCTAGAATGGCGGGAGAGACCCAGTACTTC. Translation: CSARMAGETQYF.

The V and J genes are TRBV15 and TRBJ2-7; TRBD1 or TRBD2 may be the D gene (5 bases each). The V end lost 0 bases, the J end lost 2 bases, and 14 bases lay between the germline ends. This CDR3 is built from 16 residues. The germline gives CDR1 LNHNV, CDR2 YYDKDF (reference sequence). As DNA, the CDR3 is TGTGCCACCAGCAGAGATGAGGGACCGACGCCCTACGAGCAGTACTTC. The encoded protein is CATSRDEGPTPYEQYF.

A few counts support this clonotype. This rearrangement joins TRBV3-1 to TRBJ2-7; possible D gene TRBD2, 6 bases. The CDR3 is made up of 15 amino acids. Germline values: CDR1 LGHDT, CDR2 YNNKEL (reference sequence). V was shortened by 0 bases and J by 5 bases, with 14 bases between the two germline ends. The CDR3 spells CASSQDPGVVDEQYF. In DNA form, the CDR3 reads TGTGCCAGCAGCCAAGATCCGGGGGTGGTTGACGAGCAGTACTTC.

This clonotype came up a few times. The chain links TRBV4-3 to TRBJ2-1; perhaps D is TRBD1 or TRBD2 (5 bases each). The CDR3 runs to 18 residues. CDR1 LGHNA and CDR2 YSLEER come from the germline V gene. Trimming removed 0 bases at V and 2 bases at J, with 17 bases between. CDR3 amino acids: CASSQESTRDQPYNEQFF. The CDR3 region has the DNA TGCGCCAGCAGCCAAGAAAGTACGAGGGACCAGCCCTACAATGAGCAGTTCTTC.

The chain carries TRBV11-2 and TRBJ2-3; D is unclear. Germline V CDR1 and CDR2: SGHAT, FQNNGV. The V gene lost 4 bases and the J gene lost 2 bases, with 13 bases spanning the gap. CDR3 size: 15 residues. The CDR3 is CASSSRWNPTDTQYF. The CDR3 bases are TGTGCCAGCAGCTCCCGGTGGAACCCCACAGATACGCAGTATTTT.

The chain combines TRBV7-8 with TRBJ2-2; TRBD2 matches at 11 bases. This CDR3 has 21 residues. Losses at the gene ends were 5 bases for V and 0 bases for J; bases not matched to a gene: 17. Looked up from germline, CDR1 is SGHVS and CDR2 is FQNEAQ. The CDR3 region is CASSPRGLRTSGPSNTGELFF. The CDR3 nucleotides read TGTGCCAGCAGCCCCCGCGGGCTACGGACTAGCGGGCCTTCGAACACCGGGGAGCTGTTTTTT.

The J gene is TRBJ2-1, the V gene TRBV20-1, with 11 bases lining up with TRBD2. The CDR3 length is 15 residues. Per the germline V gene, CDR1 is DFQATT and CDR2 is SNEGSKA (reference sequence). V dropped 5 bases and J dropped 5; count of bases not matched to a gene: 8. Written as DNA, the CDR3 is TGCAGTGCTCCTACTAGCGGGGGACAAAACAATGAGCAGTTCTTC. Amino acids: CSAPTSGGQNNEQFF.

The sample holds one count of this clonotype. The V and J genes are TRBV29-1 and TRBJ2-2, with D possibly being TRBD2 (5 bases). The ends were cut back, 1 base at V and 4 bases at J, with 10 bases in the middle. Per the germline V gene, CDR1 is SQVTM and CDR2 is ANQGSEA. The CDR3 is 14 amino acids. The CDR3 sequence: CSVEARGGTGELFF. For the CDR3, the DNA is TGCAGCGTTGAAGCCCGAGGAGGCACCGGGGAGCTGTTTTTT.

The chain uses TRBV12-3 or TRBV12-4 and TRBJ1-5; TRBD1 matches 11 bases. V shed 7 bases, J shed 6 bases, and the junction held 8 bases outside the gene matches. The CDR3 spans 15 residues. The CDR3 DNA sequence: TGTGCCAGCAAGACCGGGACAGGGGGTAGTCAGCCCCAGCATTTT. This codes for CASKTGTGGSQPQHF.

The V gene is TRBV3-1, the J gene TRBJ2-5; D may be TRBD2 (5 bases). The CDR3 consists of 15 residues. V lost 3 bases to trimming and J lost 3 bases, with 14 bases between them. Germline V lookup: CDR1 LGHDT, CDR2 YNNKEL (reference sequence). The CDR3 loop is CASSQGAISEETQYF. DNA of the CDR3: TGTGCCAGCAGCCAGGGAGCCATTTCCGAAGAGACCCAGTACTTC.

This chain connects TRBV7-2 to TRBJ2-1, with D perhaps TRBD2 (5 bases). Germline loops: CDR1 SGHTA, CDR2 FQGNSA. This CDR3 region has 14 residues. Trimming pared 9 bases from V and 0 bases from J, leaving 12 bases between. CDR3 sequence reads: CARDFGSSYNEQFF. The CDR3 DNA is TGTGCCAGGGACTTCGGCAGCTCCTACAATGAGCAGTTCTTC.